This TCR beta chain comes out of a study of a mutant IDH1 vaccine in newly diagnosed glioma. On the study more broadly: Among treated patients, approximately 60% were male and roughly 38% female, and mean age was about 41 years. Broader study findings: Pseudoprogression apparently tracked independently of changes in top peripheral T cell clonotypes.

Time point denoted: week 35, safety follow-up. A single vaccine dose contained 300 ug of mutant IDH1 20-mer peptide, and topical imiquimod was used with it. Patients were given eight vaccinations, scheduled in weeks 1, 3, 5, 7, 11, 15, 19 and 23. TCRdb keeps only in-frame clones here, not all; method: immunoSEQ multiplex PCR. The top ten hold approximately 12% of the sample, which has 68,000 or so clones, less than 90% seen once. Germline-derived CDR1 and CDR2 are MGHRA and YSYEKL. The V and J ends lost 0 bases and 2 bases, in that order; junction bases with no gene match: 2. The CDR3 spans 15 residues. This clone was observed once. Its antigen is currently unknown. This CDR3 is also generated by other DNA sequences in the sample.

The sequence came from a man younger than 30 with glioma. The sequencing used PBMCs, collected from a glioma patient whose treatment included an IDH1 peptide vaccine. The chain is built from TRBV4-1 and TRBJ2-5, with 8 bases matching TRBD2. In nucleotides, the CDR3 is TGCGCCAGCAGCCAAGACCCGGGGGGGCAAGAGACCCAGTACTTC. Residues: CASSQDPGGQETQYF.